The T cell receptor (beta chain) under discussion was sequenced for a study of blood T cell repertoires in COVID-19. Study context: COVID-19 samples collected from the United States, Italy and Spain covered acute and convalescent phases. In each case, the material was cDNA or gDNA derived from T cells, B-cell-depleted T cells, or PBMCs.

CDR1 and CDR2 (germline): MNHEY, SVGAGI. There are 12 residues in the CDR3. V gave up 9 bases and J gave up 10 bases; unmatched junction bases: 12. Under the authors' procedure: Reference gene primers were amplified, and this amplification served to estimate nucleated cell counts. TCRdb's copy holds only in-frame clones and misses some; the assay was immunoSEQ multiplex PCR. The V and J calls and clone size are taken from that table; D and trimming were inferred from the DNA. The sample contains hundreds of thousands of clones, around four fifths of which appear only once. The sequencing input was peripheral blood. The J gene is TRBJ2-7, the V gene TRBV6-5; TRBD2 matches 7 bases. The TCR originated in an elderly man with acute or convalescent COVID-19. The CDR3 DNA sequence: TGTGCCAGTCGCTCCGGGACTACCCGCCAGTACTTC. Its protein is CASRSGTTRQYF.